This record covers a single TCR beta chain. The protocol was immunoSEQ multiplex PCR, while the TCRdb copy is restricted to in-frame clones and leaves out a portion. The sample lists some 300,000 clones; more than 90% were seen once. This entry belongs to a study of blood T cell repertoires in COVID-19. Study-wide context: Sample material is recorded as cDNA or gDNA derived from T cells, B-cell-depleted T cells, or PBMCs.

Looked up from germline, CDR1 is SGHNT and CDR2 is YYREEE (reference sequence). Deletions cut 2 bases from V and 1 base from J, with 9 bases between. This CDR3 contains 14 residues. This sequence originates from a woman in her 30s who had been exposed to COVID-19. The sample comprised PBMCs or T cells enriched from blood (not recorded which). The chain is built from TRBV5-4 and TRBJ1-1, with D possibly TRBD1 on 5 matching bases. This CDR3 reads CASSLGVRNTEAFF. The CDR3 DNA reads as TGTGCCAGCAGCTTAGGGGTAAGGAACACTGAAGCTTTCTTT.